What follows are 10 T cell receptor beta chains derived from one specimen sequenced in a study of T-cell reconstitution after alpha-beta-depleted transplantation in children. The TCRbeta library was prepared with unique molecular identifiers. TCRdb reprocessed the PCR reads via MiXCR and lists one record per CDR3 protein. This table holds some 840,000 distinct CDR3 sequences, about 16% found once. The sample here was PBMCs, mostly from graft donor cells, taken 360 days after TCRalphabeta/CD19-depleted stem cell transplant. The receptors originated from a male patient aged 10 to 17 who had a stem cell transplant for acute lymphoblastic leukemia, so the T cells may come from the graft donor.

This chain connects TRBV7-8 to TRBJ1-3, with a weak D call TRBD1 (5 bases). This CDR3 region has 13 residues. Germline-derived CDR1 and CDR2 are SGHVS and FQNEAQ. V was pared by 1 base and J by 13 bases, with 14 bases between. The CDR3 region is CASSLGRQSSIYF. CDR3 bases: TGTGCCAGCAGCTTAGGTCGACAGTCTTCAATATATTTT.

This clonotype was seen a few times. The chain is built from TRBV10-3 and TRBJ2-2; the D gene is possibly TRBD1 (5 bases). The germline V and J ends were trimmed by 2 bases and 11 bases, with 9 bases remaining between them. This CDR3 has 12 amino acids. Germline CDR1 and CDR2: ENHRY and SYGVKD. Written as DNA, the CDR3 is TGTGCCATCAGTGAGAGGGGTTATGAGCTGTTTTTT. Translation: CAISERGYELFF.

The sample holds a few counts of this clonotype. The chain combines TRBV12-3 or TRBV12-4 with TRBJ2-1; the match to TRBD2 covers 11 bases. With V trimmed by 5 bases and J by 5 bases, 8 bases remained unmatched. The CDR3 runs 16 residues. As DNA, the CDR3 is TGTGCCAGCAGTCCAATAGCGGGAGGGTCCCACAATGAGCAGTTCTTC. Its protein is CASSPIAGGSHNEQFF.

This clonotype was seen a handful of times. V and J are TRBV20-1 and TRBJ1-5, with D perhaps TRBD1 (5 bases). The ends were cut back, 7 bases at V and 5 bases at J, with 12 bases in the middle. The CDR3 covers 12 residues. Germline lookup yields CDR1 DFQATT and CDR2 SNEGSKA (reference sequence). The CDR3 region is CSGRVLDQPQHF. DNA for the CDR3: TGCAGTGGCAGGGTCTTAGATCAGCCCCAGCATTTT.

At least ten counts were recorded for this clonotype. The rearrangement links TRBV7-3 to TRBJ1-1; the D is unclear. The V gene lost 5 bases and the J gene lost 2 bases, with 9 bases spanning the gap. This CDR3 is built from 13 residues. The V gene's germline CDR1 is SGHTA and CDR2 FQGTGA. The CDR3 sequence: CASSPYKNTEAFF. CDR3 DNA sequence: TGTGCCAGCAGCCCCTACAAAAACACTGAAGCTTTCTTT. Looking up the rest from reference TRBV7-3 and TRBJ1-1 gives the full variable domain: GAGVSQTPSNKVTEKGKYVELRCDPISGHTALYWYRQSLGQGPEFLIYFQGTGAADDSGLPNDRFFAVRPEGSVSTLKIQRTERGDSAVYLCASSPYKNTEAFFGQGTRLTVV.

The V call is TRBV21-1, the J call TRBJ2-3. TRBV21-1 has pseudogene status. This CDR3 spans 15 amino acids. In DNA form, the CDR3 reads TGTGCCAGCAGCAAGAGGCGGATAGGTGGAGATACGCAGTATTTT. Its protein product is CASSKRRIGGDTQYF.

The gene calls are TRBV11-2 and TRBJ1-4; weak D call: TRBD1 (5 bases). Germline V lookup: CDR1 SGHAT, CDR2 FQNNGV. CDR3 length: 14 amino acids. The V and J ends lost 4 bases and 7 bases respectively, with 13 bases between them. CDR3 DNA sequence: TGTGCCAGCAGCTCCCAGGGCGGGTTTGAAAAACTGTTTTTT. Translating gives CASSSQGGFEKLFF. Full variable domain (outside the CDR3, taken from reference TRBV11-2 and TRBJ1-4): EAGVAQSPRYKIIEKRQSVAFWCNPISGHATLYWYQQILGQGPKLLIQFQNNGVVDDSQLPKDRFSAERLKGVDSTLKIQPAKLEDSAVYLCASSSQGGFEKLFFGSGTQLSVL.

This clonotype has a count of ten or more. The chain has TRBV19 and TRBJ2-1; 8 bases align to TRBD1. Germline CDR1 LNHDA, CDR2 SQIVND (reference sequence). CDR3 length: 16 residues. J was trimmed by 2 bases and V by 1 base; bases with no gene match: 4. CDR3 protein: CASSIGTGLAYNEQFF. The CDR3 region has the DNA TGTGCCAGTAGTATAGGGACAGGGTTGGCCTACAATGAGCAGTTCTTC.

This rearrangement joins TRBV27 to TRBJ2-3, with 7 bases lining up with TRBD2. The J segment lost 2 bases and the V segment lost 0 bases, leaving 8 bases of the junction unmatched. CDR1 MNHEY and CDR2 SMNVEV come from the germline V gene (reference sequence). The CDR3 covers 17 residues. The CDR3 coding sequence is TGTGCCAGCAGTTTATCCCAACTAGCGAGAAACACAGATACGCAGTATTTT. Translation: CASSLSQLARNTDTQYF.

This clonotype showed up just a few times. The J gene is TRBJ2-2, the V gene TRBV4-1, with TRBD2 as a possible D gene (6 bases). Deletions cut 2 bases from V and 0 bases from J, with 10 bases between. The CDR3 consists of 16 residues. The germline V gene encodes CDR1 MGHRA and CDR2 YSYEKL. The CDR3 reads CASSQLSSANTGELFF. The CDR3 nucleotides are TGCGCCAGCAGCCAACTGTCTAGCGCGAACACCGGGGAGCTGTTTTTT.